The 19 T cell receptor beta chains below all came from one sample that was sequenced in a study of technical replicates of blood from a few donors. The repertoire was sequenced with immunoSEQ multiplex PCR; TCRdb's copy has only in-frame clones and lacks some. The data contain approximately 100,000 clones, approximately 94% of them singletons. The specimen sequenced was T cells isolated from PBMCs. Receptors originate from a human donor in good health.

The chain links TRBV6-1 to TRBJ2-2, with D possibly matching TRBD2 (6 bases). Looked up from germline, CDR1 is MNHNS and CDR2 is SASEGT. CDR3 length: 16 residues. The germline V and J ends were trimmed by 2 bases and 4 bases, with 14 bases remaining between them. DNA of the CDR3: TGTGCCAGCAGTGAATTGGGGGGTTCAATCACCGGGGAGCTGTTTTTT. It specifies CASSELGGSITGELFF.

The rearrangement joins TRBV29-1 to TRBJ1-2; D remains ambiguous. V was cut by 5 bases and J by 8 bases, with 6 bases left in between. Germline CDR1 is SQVTM and CDR2 is ANQGSEA. The CDR3 consists of 9 residues. The CDR3 sequence: CSVSEGYTF. CDR3 coding DNA: TGCAGCGTTTCGGAGGGCTACACCTTC.

This chain joins TRBV19 and TRBJ1-5; D is possibly TRBD1 (6 bases). Germline loops: CDR1 LNHDA, CDR2 SQIVND (reference sequence). V lost 5 bases and J lost 5, with 10 bases in between. The length of the CDR3 is 13 residues. The CDR3 DNA is TGTGCCAGTAGTGAGGACAGTTATCAGCCCCAGCATTTT. Its translation is CASSEDSYQPQHF.

V usage is TRBV28 and J usage is TRBJ2-7, with a weak D call TRBD1 (5 bases). V was clipped by 6 bases and J by 5 bases, with 11 bases between them. CDR1 MDHEN and CDR2 SYDVKM come from the germline V gene. The CDR3 covers 12 residues. Written as DNA, the CDR3 is TGTGCCAGCAGGATTGGCAGGGACGAGCAGTACTTC. Translated: CASRIGRDEQYF.

The chain employs TRBV19 and TRBJ2-2; tentative D call: TRBD2 (5 bases). Deletions cut 5 bases from V and 4 bases from J, with 23 bases between. The germline gives CDR1 LNHDA, CDR2 SQIVND (reference sequence). This CDR3 has 18 amino acids. As DNA, the CDR3 is TGTGCCAGTAGTCCCCAACGAGGAACCCGGGATTCCACCGGGGAGCTGTTTTTT. As protein: CASSPQRGTRDSTGELFF.

This chain links TRBV6-6 with TRBJ1-1, with no clear D. Germline V lookup: CDR1 MNHNY, CDR2 SVGAGI (reference sequence). This CDR3 has 15 residues. The germline V and J ends were trimmed by 10 bases and 2 bases, with 20 bases remaining between them. The CDR3 loop reads CATTPQAGFNTEAFF. The CDR3 DNA reads TGTGCCACCACCCCCCAGGCCGGCTTTAACACTGAAGCTTTCTTT.

This rearrangement joins TRBV29-1 to TRBJ2-7, with TRBD1 matching 7 bases. The CDR3 is 14 amino acids. The germline V gene has CDR1 SQVTM and CDR2 ANQGSEA. CDR3 DNA: TGCAGTGCCATTTCAGACAGGGCGTATGGGGGGCAGTACTTC. This encodes CSAISDRAYGGQYF.

The chain is built from TRBV13 and TRBJ2-3; 11 bases are shared with TRBD1. Germline loops: CDR1 PRHDT, CDR2 FYEKMQ (reference sequence). Losses at the gene ends were 4 bases for V and 8 bases for J; bases not matched to a gene: 11. The CDR3 has 16 residues. CDR3 protein: CASSSGQGALVGTQYF. DNA for the CDR3: TGTGCCAGCAGCTCCGGACAGGGGGCCCTGGTCGGTACGCAGTATTTT.

This chain joins TRBV28 and TRBJ2-1, with D maybe TRBD2 (5 bases). Germline V lookup: CDR1 MDHEN, CDR2 SYDVKM. This CDR3 contains 12 residues. V dropped 3 bases and J dropped 8 bases, with 8 bases sitting between them. The CDR3 nucleotides are TGTGCCAGCAGTTTTCGGAGGCATGAGCAGTTCTTC. This encodes CASSFRRHEQFF.

CDR3 in amino acids: CASRFHTDTQYF. The CDR3 bases are TGTGCCAGCAGGTTTCACACAGATACGCAGTATTTT. V and J are TRBV28 and TRBJ2-3; no definite D call. V lost 6 bases and J lost 2, with 6 bases in between. Germline V gives CDR1 MDHEN, CDR2 SYDVKM. This CDR3 has 12 amino acids.

This chain joins TRBV28 and TRBJ2-7; 9 bases fit TRBD1. The germline CDR1 and CDR2 sequences are MDHEN and SYDVKM. Germline trimming cut 5 bases from V and 5 bases from J; bases unmatched to any gene: 16. The CDR3 sequence is 17 residues long. In DNA, the CDR3 is TGTGCCAGCAGTCCTGGCCCCGGGACAGGGAACGTTAACGAGCAGTACTTC. Translated: CASSPGPGTGNVNEQYF. The variable domain in full, completed from reference TRBV28 and TRBJ2-7, reads DVKVTQSSRYLVKRTGEKVFLECVQDMDHENMFWYRQDPGLGLRLIYFSYDVKMKEKGDIPEGYSVSREKKERFSLILESASTNQTSMYLCASSPGPGTGNVNEQYFGPGTRLTVT.

The sample holds one count of this clone. The rearrangement links TRBV14 to TRBJ2-5, with 8 bases matching TRBD1. Looked up from germline, CDR1 is SGHDN and CDR2 is FVKESK. The CDR3 sequence is 15 residues long. The V segment lost 4 bases and the J segment 4 bases; nucleotides outside the gene matches: 8. CDR3 in amino acids: CASSPVTGVGETQYF. The CDR3 region has the DNA TGTGCCAGCAGCCCTGTGACAGGGGTCGGAGAGACCCAGTACTTC.

The V call is TRBV7-9, the J call TRBJ1-2; possibly TRBD1 for D (6 bases). V lost 5 bases and J 6 bases, leaving 13 bases between the germline ends. Germline V gene sequence: CDR1 SEHNR, CDR2 FQNEAQ (reference sequence). CDR3 size: 13 residues. The chain's CDR3 is CASSPTGFDGYTF. The CDR3 DNA is TGTGCCAGCAGCCCTACAGGGTTTGATGGCTACACCTTC.

The CDR3 protein is CGGQGAENTEAFF. The CDR3 coding sequence is TGTGGAGGACAGGGGGCCGAGAACACTGAAGCTTTCTTT. V and J are TRBV30 and TRBJ1-1; 11 bases are shared with TRBD1. The CDR3 totals 13 residues. Germline lookup yields CDR1 GTSNPN and CDR2 SVGIG (reference sequence).

This chain uses TRBV6-1 with TRBJ2-5, with a possible D match to TRBD2 (6 bases). This CDR3 comprises 13 residues. V lost 6 bases and J 1 base, leaving 9 bases between the germline ends. The germline gives CDR1 MNHNS, CDR2 SASEGT. CDR3 nucleotides: TGTGCCAGCAGCGGGGGTGGCCAAGAGACCCAGTACTTC. Its translation is CASSGGGQETQYF.

In the case of this clone: Other nucleotide sequences from this sample produce the same CDR3. This chain connects TRBV7-3 to TRBJ2-3, with 10 bases matching TRBD2. The CDR3 has 16 amino acids. Germline values: CDR1 SGHTA, CDR2 FQGTGA. V shed 2 bases, J shed 2 bases, and the junction held 4 bases outside the gene matches. CDR3 in amino acids: CASSLLAGASTDTQYF. In nucleotides, the CDR3 is TGTGCCAGCAGCTTACTAGCGGGGGCCTCCACAGATACGCAGTATTTT.

This chain joins TRBV18 and TRBJ1-1; D is unclear. V dropped 2 bases and J dropped 0 bases, with 7 bases sitting between them. Germline CDR1 KGHSH, CDR2 LQKENI. CDR3 length equals 14 residues. The CDR3 reads CASSPDGLNTEAFF. DNA for the CDR3: TGTGCCAGCTCACCAGACGGGTTGAACACTGAAGCTTTCTTT. The complete variable domain, with remaining parts taken from reference TRBV18 and TRBJ1-1, reads NAGVMQNPRHLVRRRGQEARLRCSPMKGHSHVYWYRQLPEEGLKFMVYLQKENIIDESGMPKERFSAEFPKEGPSILRIQQVVRGDSAAYFCASSPDGLNTEAFFGQGTRLTVV.

This chain links TRBV5-8 with TRBJ1-2; D gene unclear. The CDR3 is made up of 15 amino acids. The germline V and J ends were trimmed by 9 bases and 2 bases, with 20 bases remaining between them. Germline V gene data show CDR1 as SGHTS and CDR2 as YDEGEE. The CDR3 sequence: CANHPLGGWNYGYTF. The CDR3 DNA sequence: TGTGCCAACCACCCCCTGGGAGGGTGGAACTATGGCTACACCTTC.

V gene TRBV5-5 combines with J gene TRBJ2-5; 8 bases line up with TRBD1. Germline values: CDR1 SGHKS, CDR2 YYEKEE (reference sequence). CDR3 length: 15 amino acids. V was clipped by 5 bases and J by 5 bases; unmatched bases: 11. CDR3 nucleotides: TGTGCCAGCAGTCTCAGGGGGCCGAGGTTGGAGACCCAGTACTTC. This sequence encodes CASSLRGPRLETQYF. Filled out from reference TRBV5-5 and TRBJ2-5, the complete variable domain reads DAGVTQSPTHLIKTRGQQVTLRCSPISGHKSVSWYQQVLGQGPQFIFQYYEKEERGRGNFPDRFSARQFPNYSSELNVNALLLGDSALYLCASSLRGPRLETQYFGPGTRLLVL.